This T cell receptor (beta chain) was identified during a study of radiation and T cells in renal cell carcinoma. Time point: blood 4 weeks post-SBRT, at nephrectomy. Sample treatment: 15 Gy SBRT to primary tumor, nephrectomy 4 weeks later. Nephrectomy followed 15 Gy stereotactic body radiation by 4 weeks. The CDR3 spans 14 residues. Trimming shortened V by 5 bases and J by 7 bases, and 12 bases separated the two germline ends. Germline values: CDR1 LNHDA, CDR2 SQIVND (reference sequence). Findings and caveats of the study: Top tumor clonotypes rose in blood 2 weeks post-radiation, then contracted.

Using immunoSEQ multiplex PCR, the repertoire was profiled, and TCRdb retains in-frame clones only, with some absent. The table has around 78,000 clones, around 89% seen once. Only one count was recorded for this clone. Its antigen is undetermined. This chain joins TRBV19 and TRBJ1-6; D is undetermined. The sequences come from blood, collected from a patient whose treatment included radiotherapy and nephrectomy. The receptor's source is a woman in her seventies with renal cell carcinoma. In nucleotides, the CDR3 is TGTGCCAGTAGTCTTGATCAGCTGAATTCACCCCTCCACTTT. This encodes CASSLDQLNSPLHF.